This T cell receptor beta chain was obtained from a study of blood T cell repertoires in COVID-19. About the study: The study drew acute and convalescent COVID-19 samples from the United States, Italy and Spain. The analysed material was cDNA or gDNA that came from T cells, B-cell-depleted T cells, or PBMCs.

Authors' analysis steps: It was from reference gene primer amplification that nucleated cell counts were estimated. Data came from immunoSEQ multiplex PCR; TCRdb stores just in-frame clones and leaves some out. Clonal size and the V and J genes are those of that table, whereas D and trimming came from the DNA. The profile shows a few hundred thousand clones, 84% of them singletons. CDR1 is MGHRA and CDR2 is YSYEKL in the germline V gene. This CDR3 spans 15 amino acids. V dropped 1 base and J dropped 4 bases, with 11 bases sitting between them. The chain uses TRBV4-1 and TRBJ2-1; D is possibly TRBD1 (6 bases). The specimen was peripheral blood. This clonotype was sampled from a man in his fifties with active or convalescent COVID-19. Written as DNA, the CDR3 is TGCGCCAGCAGCCAAGGAGCAGGGGAGTACAATGAGCAGTTCTTC. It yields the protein CASSQGAGEYNEQFF.